This T cell receptor (beta chain) originates from a study of blood T cell repertoires in COVID-19. At the level of the study: PBMCs, B-cell-depleted T cells, or T cells provided the cDNA or gDNA that made up the material.

V was pared by 7 bases and J by 7 bases, with 12 bases of the junction left unmatched. Germline CDR1 is SNHLY and CDR2 is FYNNEI. This CDR3 has 15 amino acids. Original data processing: Estimation of nucleated cell counts was performed using reference gene primer amplification. Some clones are missing from TCRdb's copy, which holds only in-frame ones; the method was immunoSEQ multiplex PCR. The V and J calls and clone size come from that table; D and trimming were worked out from the DNA. The data contain roughly 160,000 clones, less than 85% of them singletons. The clonotype was recovered from a woman older than 75 with acute or convalescent COVID-19. The chain combines TRBV2 with TRBJ2-2, with TRBD1 identical over 7 bases. The material sequenced was peripheral blood. DNA of the CDR3: TGTGCCAGCAAGCTAGGGACAGAGGAAAACGGGGAGCTGTTTTTT. Translating gives CASKLGTEENGELFF. Full variable domain (missing parts from reference TRBV2 and TRBJ2-2): EPEVTQTPSHQVTQMGQEVILRCVPISNHLYFYWYRQILGQKVEFLVSFYNNEISEKSEIFDDQFSVERPDGSNFTLKIRSTKLEDSAMYFCASKLGTEENGELFFGEGSRLTVL.